These 2 T cell receptor beta chains were sequenced from one sample in a study of cytotoxic CD8 clonotypes in ibrutinib-treated CLL. Here immunoSEQ multiplex PCR was the method, and the copy in TCRdb shows in-frame clones only, minus some. The data show more than 110,000 clones, under 95% seen once. The sequenced sample was PBMCs, obtained after 12 months of ibrutinib treatment. These receptors all stem from a human donor with chronic lymphocytic leukemia.

V usage is TRBV7-3 and J usage is TRBJ2-5, with 10 nucleotides matching TRBD1. From germline, CDR1 is SGHTA and CDR2 FQGTGA. Trimming at V came to 5 bases and at J to 4 bases, leaving 10 bases not matched to a gene. The CDR3 runs 16 residues. CDR3 region: CASSRGGTGEGETQYF. CDR3 in DNA: TGTGCCAGCAGCCGCGGGGGGACAGGGGAAGGAGAGACCCAGTACTTC. Full variable domain (remainder filled in from reference TRBV7-3 and TRBJ2-5): GAGVSQTPSNKVTEKGKYVELRCDPISGHTALYWYRQSLGQGPEFLIYFQGTGAADDSGLPNDRFFAVRPEGSVSTLKIQRTERGDSAVYLCASSRGGTGEGETQYFGPGTRLLVL.

The rearrangement joins TRBV27 to TRBJ1-1; D unclear. Germline V gene sequence: CDR1 MNHEY, CDR2 SMNVEV (reference sequence). Deletions cut 4 bases from V and 11 bases from J, with 23 bases between. CDR3 length equals 15 residues. The CDR3 loop is CASSSLPRTSQGAFF. The CDR3 coding sequence is TGTGCCAGCAGTTCCCTTCCTCGAACCTCCCAAGGGGCTTTCTTT.